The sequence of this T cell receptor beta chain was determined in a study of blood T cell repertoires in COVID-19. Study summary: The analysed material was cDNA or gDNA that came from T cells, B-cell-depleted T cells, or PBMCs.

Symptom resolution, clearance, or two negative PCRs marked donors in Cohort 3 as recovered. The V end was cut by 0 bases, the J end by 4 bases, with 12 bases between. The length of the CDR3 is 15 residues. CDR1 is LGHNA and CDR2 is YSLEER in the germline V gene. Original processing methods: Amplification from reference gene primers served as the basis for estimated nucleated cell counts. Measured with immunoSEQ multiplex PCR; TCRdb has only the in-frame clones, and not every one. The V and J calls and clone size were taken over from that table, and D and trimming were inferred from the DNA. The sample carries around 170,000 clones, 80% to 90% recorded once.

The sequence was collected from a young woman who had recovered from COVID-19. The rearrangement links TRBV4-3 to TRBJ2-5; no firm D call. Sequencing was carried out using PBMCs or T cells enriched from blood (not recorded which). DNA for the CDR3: TGCGCCAGCAGCCAAGATCGAACTACGGGAGAGACCCAGTACTTC. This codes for CASSQDRTTGETQYF.